This TCR beta chain was observed in a study of cytomegalovirus exposure and HLA in healthy donors. PCR used 60 Vbeta primers and 13 Jbeta primers. Measured with immunoSEQ multiplex PCR; TCRdb has only the in-frame clones, and not every one. The sample shows 70,000 to 95,000 clones, more than 75% of them seen only once. CDR3 length: 14 amino acids. The V and J ends lost 7 bases and 0 bases respectively, with 10 bases between them. The germline V gene encodes CDR1 SGHAT and CDR2 FQNNGV. Material for sequencing was PBMCs. The chain has TRBV11-2 and TRBJ2-4; D is perhaps TRBD2 (5 bases). This clonotype was obtained from a man younger than 30 in good health and CMV-seronegative. The CDR3 nucleotides are TGTGCCAGCAAGACTATTAGAGCCAAAAACATTCAGTACTTC. It translates to CASKTIRAKNIQYF.